This is a list of T cell receptor beta chains from one sample in a study of cytomegalovirus exposure and HLA in healthy donors. Assay used: immunoSEQ multiplex PCR; TCRdb lists only in-frame clones, some missing. This sample's clone table lists roughly 77,000 clones. The sequenced material came from PBMCs. The receptors were sampled from a man under 40 in good health and CMV-seronegative. Both conserved end residues are part of each CDR3. D genes are given only for firm matches. Rows may omit the clone size; those that give it use once, few, many or a size class.

CASSFTRNTEAFF	TGTGCCAGCAGCTTCACTCGGAACACTGAAGCTTTCTTT	TRBJ1-1	.	TRBV7-3	.
CASSIQGRGPLHF	TGTGCCAGTAGTATACAGGGGCGCGGACCCCTCCACTTT	TRBJ1-6	.	TRBV19	.
CASSRAKTGEIYGYTF	TGTGCCAGCAGCCGCGCAAAGACAGGGGAGATCTATGGCTACACCTTC	TRBJ1-2	.	TRBV27	TRBD1
CASSPQVSTDTQYF	TGTGCCAGCAGCCCTCAGGTTAGCACAGATACGCAGTATTTT	TRBJ2-3	.	TRBV7-3	.
CASRASTDTQYF	TGTGCCAGCAGGGCTAGCACAGATACGCAGTATTTT	TRBJ2-3	.	TRBV6-1	.
CATSRGLSSGGAYNEQFF	TGTGCCACCAGCAGAGGACTCTCTAGCGGGGGGGCCTACAATGAGCAGTTCTTC	TRBJ2-1	.	TRBV15	TRBD2
CASSLGQVPNEQYF	TGTGCCAGCTCCCTCGGACAGGTCCCCAACGAGCAGTACTTC	TRBJ2-7	.	TRBV18	TRBD1
CASSQRLQNRWNIQYF	TGCGCCAGCAGCCAGCGTTTACAGAACAGGTGGAACATTCAGTACTTC	TRBJ2-4	.	TRBV4-1	.
CASSLGGLGSVEQYF	TGTGCCAGCAGCTTGGGGGGACTTGGCTCCGTCGAGCAGTACTTC	TRBJ2-7	.	TRBV7-9	.
CASSLGLSRTYEQYF	TGTGCCAGCAGCTTAGGGCTTTCAAGGACATACGAGCAGTACTTC	TRBJ2-7	.	TRBV7-2	.
CARSWASGGAMADTQYF	TGTGCCAGGTCGTGGGCTAGCGGGGGGGCCATGGCAGATACGCAGTATTTT	TRBJ2-3	.	TRBV2	TRBD2
CASSSRTGLAYEQYF	TGTGCCAGCAGCTCAAGGACAGGATTAGCCTACGAGCAGTACTTC	TRBJ2-7	.	TRBV7-9	TRBD1
CASTSGGVSYGYTF	TGTGCCAGCACCTCGGGGGGGGTTAGCTATGGCTACACCTTC	TRBJ1-2	.	TRBV6-5	.
CASSFGAGEWGYTF	TGTGCCAGCAGCTTTGGGGCAGGGGAGTGGGGCTACACCTTC	TRBJ1-2	.	TRBV5-4	.
CASDKTGHTGELFF	TGTGCCAGCGATAAGACAGGGCACACCGGGGAGCTGTTTTTT	TRBJ2-2	.	TRBV19	TRBD1
CASSLDLTVEAFF	TGTGCCAGCAGCTTAGATCTCACTGTTGAAGCTTTCTTT	TRBJ1-1	.	TRBV11-3	.
CASSEGGVSYNEQFF	TGTGCCAGCAGTGAGGGAGGGGTCTCCTACAATGAGCAGTTCTTC	TRBJ2-1	.	TRBV2	TRBD2
CASSSWGGSDTF	TGTGCCAGCAGCTCCTGGGGGGGGTCGGACACCTTC	TRBJ1-2	.	TRBV7-2	.
CASRSGTAMNTEAFF	TGTGCTAGTAGGTCCGGGACAGCAATGAACACTGAAGCTTTCTTT	TRBJ1-1	.	TRBV12-5	TRBD1
CASSLGPDRASYEQYF	TGTGCCAGCAGCCTCGGGCCTGACAGGGCTTCCTACGAGCAGTACTTC	TRBJ2-7	.	TRBV13	TRBD1
CASSVGQFYGYTF	TGCGCCAGCAGCGTCGGACAGTTCTATGGCTACACCTTC	TRBJ1-2	.	TRBV5-1	.
CASSFRGSAKNIQYF	TGTGCCAGCAGCTTCAGGGGGTCGGCCAAAAACATTCAGTACTTC	TRBJ2-4	.	TRBV5-6	TRBD1
CSAREGAGELFF	TGCAGCGCCCGAGAGGGGGCCGGGGAGCTGTTTTTT	TRBJ2-2	.	TRBV29-1	.
CASSARGDSYNEQFF	TGTGCCAGCAGCGCCAGGGGGGACTCCTACAATGAGCAGTTCTTC	TRBJ2-1	.	TRBV9	.
CASSFWGGLGTEAFF	TGCGCCAGCAGCTTCTGGGGGGGCCTGGGCACTGAAGCTTTCTTT	TRBJ1-1	.	TRBV5-1	.
CASSARGTSYTGELFF	TGTGCCAGCAGCGCCCGTGGGACTAGTTACACCGGGGAGCTGTTTTTT	TRBJ2-2	.	TRBV9	TRBD2
CSVWGGDTYEQYF	TGCAGCGTGTGGGGGGGGGATACCTACGAGCAGTACTTC	TRBJ2-7	.	TRBV29-1	TRBD2
CASSYFDREVNQPQHF	TGTGCCAGCAGTTATTTTGACAGGGAGGTCAATCAGCCCCAGCATTTT	TRBJ1-5	.	TRBV6-8	TRBD1
CASSPRTGPFYTDTQYF	TGTGCCAGCTCACCCCGGACAGGACCCTTCTACACAGATACGCAGTATTTT	TRBJ2-3	.	TRBV18	TRBD1
CASSPILTTVRNTEAFF	TGTGCCAGCTCACCCATTTTAACGACAGTCAGGAACACTGAAGCTTTCTTT	TRBJ1-1	.	TRBV18	.
CSVEGGELDGTDTQYF	TGCAGCGTTGAAGGTGGGGAGTTGGATGGCACAGATACGCAGTATTTT	TRBJ2-3	.	TRBV29-1	.
CASSAGTGGVADTEAFF	TGTGCCAGCAGTGCCGGGACAGGGGGGGTCGCGGACACTGAAGCTTTCTTT	TRBJ1-1	.	TRBV5-4	TRBD1
CASSSPDRGFGKLFF	TGTGCCAGCAGTAGCCCCGACAGGGGATTCGGAAAACTGTTTTTT	TRBJ1-4	.	TRBV27	TRBD1
CSVEEPRTGGEQYF	TGCAGCGTTGAAGAGCCCAGGACAGGGGGGGAGCAGTACTTC	TRBJ2-7	.	TRBV29-1	TRBD1
CASSHGGGNYGYTF	TGTGCCAGCAGCCACGGGGGGGGTAACTATGGCTACACCTTC	TRBJ1-2	.	TRBV7-9	.
CASSLYFLTRTSTDTQYF	TGTGCCAGCAGCTTGTACTTCCTGACTAGGACTAGCACAGATACGCAGTATTTT	TRBJ2-3	.	TRBV5-6	.
CASSLIAGGPNEQFF	TGTGCCAGCAGCTTAATAGCGGGAGGGCCCAATGAGCAGTTCTTC	TRBJ2-1	.	TRBV13	TRBD2
CSAEDRGRRTYGYAF	TGCAGCGCTGAGGACAGGGGGCGTAGAACCTATGGCTACGCCTTC	TRBJ1-2	.	TRBV29-1	TRBD1
CASGGTRGVETQYF	TGTGCCAGCGGCGGGACGCGGGGGGTAGAGACCCAGTACTTC	TRBJ2-5	.	TRBV2	TRBD2
CASTPGTGSYEQYF	TGTGCCAGCACCCCCGGGACAGGGTCCTACGAGCAGTACTTC	TRBJ2-7	.	TRBV28	TRBD1
CSVDGTGGNYGYTF	TGCAGCGTTGACGGGACAGGGGGGAACTATGGCTACACCTTC	TRBJ1-2	.	TRBV29-1	TRBD1
CASSLAGYSNQPQHF	TGTGCCAGCAGTTTAGCCGGGTATAGCAATCAGCCCCAGCATTTT	TRBJ1-5	.	TRBV27	.
CASTSGQLAYF	TGTGCCAGTACCTCAGGACAGTTAGCGTACTTC	TRBJ2-5	.	TRBV19	.
CASSVSSVDTQYF	TGTGCCAGCAGCGTATCCAGCGTCGATACGCAGTATTTT	TRBJ2-3	.	TRBV9	.
CASSSRLAGVQETQYF	TGTGCCAGCAGCTCGCGACTAGCGGGGGTACAAGAGACCCAGTACTTC	TRBJ2-5	medium-sized	TRBV7-9	TRBD2
CASSMSGDYEQYF	TGTGCCAGCAGTATGTCAGGGGACTACGAGCAGTACTTC	TRBJ2-7	.	TRBV27	.
CASSWDFSSGNTIYF	TGTGCCAGCAGCTGGGACTTTTCCTCTGGAAACACCATATATTTT	TRBJ1-3	.	TRBV5-5	.
CASSQPQGLNTEAFF	TGTGCCAGCAGCCAGCCACAGGGGTTGAACACTGAAGCTTTCTTT	TRBJ1-1	.	TRBV28	TRBD1
CASSSGPGTGLHEQCF	TGTGCCAGCAGCTCCGGCCCCGGGACTGGACTCCACGAGCAGTGCTTC	TRBJ2-7	.	TRBV13	.
CASSLAQGTEAFF	TGTGCCAGCAGCTTAGCACAGGGAACTGAAGCTTTCTTT	TRBJ1-1	.	TRBV7-2	.
CASRASGSYYEQYF	TGTGCCAGTCGTGCTAGCGGGAGTTACTACGAGCAGTACTTC	TRBJ2-7	.	TRBV19	TRBD2
CASSFEQGAYGYTF	TGTGCCAGCAGCTTCGAACAGGGGGCATATGGCTACACCTTC	TRBJ1-2	.	TRBV11-3	TRBD1
CASSATGRGNTEAFF	TGTGCCAGCAGCGCAACCGGTAGGGGGAACACTGAAGCTTTCTTT	TRBJ1-1	.	TRBV9	.
CSARSGWEAFF	TGCAGTGCTAGGTCAGGGTGGGAAGCTTTCTTT	TRBJ1-1	.	TRBV20-1	.
CASSPNGQGVEKLFF	TGCGCCAGCAGCCCGAATGGACAGGGGGTCGAAAAACTGTTTTTT	TRBJ1-4	.	TRBV5-1	TRBD1
CASSLTARDRVGYNEQFF	TGTGCCAGCAGCTTAACGGCAAGGGACAGGGTGGGCTACAATGAGCAGTTCTTC	TRBJ2-1	.	TRBV7-3	TRBD1
CAWRRRVGEQYF	TGTGCCTGGAGGCGCAGGGTCGGCGAGCAGTACTTC	TRBJ2-7	.	TRBV30	.
CASIDRTYEQYF	TGCGCCAGCATCGACAGAACCTACGAGCAGTACTTC	TRBJ2-7	.	TRBV23-1	.
CASSGSQDHGWGLTGELFF	TGCGCCAGCAGCGGTAGCCAAGATCATGGGTGGGGGCTCACCGGGGAGCTGTTTTTT	TRBJ2-2	.	TRBV4-1	.